This TCR beta chain comes out of a study of CD8+ T cells in alopecia areata. Points from the study as a whole: Sharing of TCRs across patients appeared less clear than in mice, possibly for HLA-related reasons. Elevated clonality characterized lesional scalp relative to normal scalp, particularly in alopecia totalis/universalis. Scalp samples also yield sequences from resident alphabeta T cells of normal skin.

The authors extracted RNA and reverse transcribed it into cDNA as the sequencing template. Clones were read by immunoSEQ multiplex PCR, and TCRdb kept only the in-frame ones, dropping some. The data hold roughly 150,000 clones, with approximately 60% observed a single time. As regards this clone: What it binds is unknown.

Starting from PBMCs, sorting isolated CD4+ and CD8+ T cells. Sequences were obtained from CD4+ T cells sorted from blood. The clonotype was recovered from a human donor in good health.

The CDR3 nucleotides read TGTGCCAGCAGCCGCGGCGGGAGAGTCACCGGGGAGCTGTTTTTT. This translates into CASSRGGRVTGELFF. This chain joins TRBV27 and TRBJ2-2; 7 bases agree with TRBD2. The germline CDR1 and CDR2 sequences are MNHEY and SMNVEV (reference sequence). The CDR3 has 15 residues. After removal of 6 bases from V and 4 bases from J, the junction contained 8 bases not matched to a gene.